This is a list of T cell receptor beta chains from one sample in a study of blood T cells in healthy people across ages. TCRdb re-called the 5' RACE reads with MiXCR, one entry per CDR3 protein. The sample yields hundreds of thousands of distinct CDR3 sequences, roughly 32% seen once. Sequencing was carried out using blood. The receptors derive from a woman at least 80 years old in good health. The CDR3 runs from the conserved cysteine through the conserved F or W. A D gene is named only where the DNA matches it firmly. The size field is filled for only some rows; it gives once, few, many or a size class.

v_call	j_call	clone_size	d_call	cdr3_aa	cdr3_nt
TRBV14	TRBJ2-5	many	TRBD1	CASSPPGGWETQYF	TGTGCCAGCAGCCCGCCAGGGGGCTGGGAGACCCAGTACTTC
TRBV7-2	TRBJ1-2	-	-	CASSPTDTGYGYTF	TGTGCCAGCAGCCCTACAGATACGGGCTATGGCTACACCTTC
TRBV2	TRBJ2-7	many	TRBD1	CASSESGQGSYEQYF	TGTGCCAGCAGTGAATCGGGACAGGGGTCCTACGAGCAGTACTTC
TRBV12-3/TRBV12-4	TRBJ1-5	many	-	CASSRQSNQPQHF	TGTGCCAGCAGTCGACAGTCCAATCAGCCCCAGCATTTT
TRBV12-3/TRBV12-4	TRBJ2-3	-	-	CASRPRGGAYEQYF	TGTGCCAGCAGACCTAGAGGGGGGGCCTACGAGCAGTATTTC
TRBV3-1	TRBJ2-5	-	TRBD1	CASSPQDREETQYF	TGTGCCAGCAGCCCACAGGACAGGGAAGAGACCCAGTACTTC
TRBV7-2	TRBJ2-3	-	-	CASSLVGWAQYF	TGTGCCAGCAGCTTAGTAGGGTGGGCGCAGTATTTT
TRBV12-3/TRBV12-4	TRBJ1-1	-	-	CASSGSWAAFF	TGTGCCAGCAGTGGGTCTTGGGCGGCTTTCTTT
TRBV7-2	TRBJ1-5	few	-	CASSLAKGQPSNPPQHF	TGTGCCAGCAGCTTAGCGAAGGGGCAGCCCAGCAATCCGCCTCAGCATTTT
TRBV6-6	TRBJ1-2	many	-	CASTGAYGYTF	TGTGCCAGCACAGGGGCCTATGGCTACACCTTC
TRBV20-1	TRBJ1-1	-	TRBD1	CSPRPGQGHQNTEAFF	TGCAGTCCGAGACCGGGACAGGGGCACCAGAACACTGAAGCTTTCTTT
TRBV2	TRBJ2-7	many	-	CASREQGPTYEQYF	TGTGCCAGCAGGGAACAGGGCCCTACCTACGAGCAGTACTTC
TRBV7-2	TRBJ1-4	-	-	CASSEAPRGSKFF	TGTGCCAGCAGCGAAGCCCCCCGGGGGTCCAAGTTTTTT
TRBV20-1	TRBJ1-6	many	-	CSASRTDNSPLHF	TGCAGTGCTAGTCGGACAGACAATTCACCCCTCCACTTT
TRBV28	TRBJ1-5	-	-	CASSLVRRNQPQHF	TGTGCCAGCAGTTTAGTACGGAGGAATCAGCCCCAGCATTTT
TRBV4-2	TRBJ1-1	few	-	CASSPGGGQNTEAFF	TGTGCCAGCAGCCCCGGGGGAGGACAGAACACTGAAGCTTTCTTT
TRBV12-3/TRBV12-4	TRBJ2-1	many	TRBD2	CASSLQTSGGANEQFF	TGTGCCAGCAGTTTGCAGACTAGCGGGGGGGCAAATGAGCAGTTCTTC
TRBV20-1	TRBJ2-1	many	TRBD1	CSAGGQGAEQFF	TGCAGTGCTGGAGGACAGGGGGCCGAGCAGTTCTTC
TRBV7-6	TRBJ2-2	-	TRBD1	CASNQGASTGELFF	TGTGCCAGCAACCAGGGGGCGAGCACCGGGGAGCTGTTTTTT
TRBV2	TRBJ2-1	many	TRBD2	CASSPTSGGSNEQFF	TGTGCCAGCAGTCCCACTAGCGGGGGCTCTAATGAGCAGTTCTTC
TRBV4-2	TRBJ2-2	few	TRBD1	CASSQPGQGNTGELFF	TGTGCCAGCAGCCAACCGGGACAGGGTAACACCGGGGAGCTGTTTTTT
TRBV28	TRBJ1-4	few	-	CASNPRGRFNEKLFF	TGTGCCAGCAATCCCCGGGGCAGGTTTAATGAAAAACTGTTTTTT
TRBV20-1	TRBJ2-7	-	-	CSARGGTAPYEQYF	TGCAGTGCTAGAGGGGGGACGGCTCCCTACGAGCAGTACTTC
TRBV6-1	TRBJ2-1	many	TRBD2	CASSPGTSGGISYNEQFF	TGTGCCAGCAGCCCCGGGACTAGCGGGGGGATCTCCTACAATGAGCAGTTCTTC
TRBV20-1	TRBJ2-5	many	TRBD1	CSASWQGAGETQYF	TGCAGTGCTAGTTGGCAGGGGGCAGGAGAGACCCAGTACTTC
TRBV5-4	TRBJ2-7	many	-	CASSLDRVPNEQYF	TGTGCCAGCAGCTTGGACAGGGTACCCAACGAGCAGTACTTC
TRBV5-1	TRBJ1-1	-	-	CASSLVGGGMNTEAFF	TGCGCCAGCAGCTTGGTTGGTGGCGGGATGAACACTGAAGCTTTCTTT
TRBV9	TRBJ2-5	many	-	CASSPRPSGETQYF	TGTGCCAGCAGCCCACGTCCTTCGGGAGAGACCCAGTACTTC